One sample yielded the 26 T cell receptor beta chains listed below, sequenced in a study of shared clonotypes between healthy human individuals. Generated by immunoSEQ multiplex PCR, the TCRdb table keeps only in-frame clones and is missing some. The top ten hold over 50% of the sample, which has 70,000 to 95,000 clones, 62% seen once. The specimen sequenced was memory CD8+ T cells sorted from blood. Indicated subset: CD45RO+ cells pooled with CCR7-negative TemRA cells. All receptors come from a man aged 25-40 years in good health.

The chain joins TRBV19 to TRBJ2-7; TRBD2 matches 13 bases. V lost 5 bases, J lost 6 bases, and 10 bases stayed unmatched. Germline values: CDR1 LNHDA, CDR2 SQIVND (reference sequence). The CDR3 is 16 residues long. The CDR3 region is CASSPWTSGGSGEQYF. The DNA of the CDR3 is TGTGCCAGTAGTCCGTGGACTAGCGGGGGCTCTGGCGAGCAGTACTTC.

This clone has ten or more counts. This chain connects TRBV11-2 to TRBJ2-3; TRBD1 agrees at 7 bases. Germline CDR1 reads SGHAT; CDR2 reads FQNNGV. CDR3 length equals 17 residues. V was clipped by 0 bases and J by 4 bases; unmatched bases: 10. The CDR3 DNA reads as TGTGCCAGCAGCTTAGATCTGCGTGGGCAGGGGGCAGATACGCAGTATTTT. This gives the protein CASSLDLRGQGADTQYF.

The gene calls are TRBV27 and TRBJ2-1; 9 nucleotides match TRBD2. This CDR3 spans 15 amino acids. V was clipped by 6 bases and J by 4 bases; unmatched bases: 7. CDR1 is MNHEY and CDR2 is SMNVEV in the germline V gene (reference sequence). This CDR3 reads CASSMTSGFYNEQFF. In DNA form, the CDR3 reads TGTGCCAGCAGCATGACTAGCGGTTTTTACAATGAGCAGTTCTTC.

This clone has just one count. The chain recombines TRBV5-6 with TRBJ1-1; 9 bases are a match to TRBD1. V was clipped by 0 bases and J by 6 bases; unmatched bases: 3. CDR3 length: 14 amino acids. CDR1 is SGHDT, CDR2 YYEEEE, per germline. DNA for the CDR3: TGTGCCAGCAGCTTGGACAGGGGGCTCGCTGAAGCTTTCTTT. Residues: CASSLDRGLAEAFF.

The chain recombines TRBV4-1 with TRBJ2-7; the match to TRBD2 covers 7 bases. CDR1 and CDR2 from the germline V gene are MGHRA and YSYEKL. V lost 0 bases, J lost 0 bases, and 5 bases stayed unmatched. CDR3 length equals 16 residues. The CDR3 DNA is TGCGCCAGCAGCCAAGAACCTAGCGGAAGCTCCTACGAGCAGTACTTC. Translation gives CASSQEPSGSSYEQYF.

V is TRBV5-6 and J is TRBJ2-1, with 9 bases lining up with TRBD2. The CDR3 is 17 amino acids. CDR1 and CDR2 (germline): SGHDT, YYEEEE. The junction had 9 bases not matched to a gene; V was cut back by 0 bases and J by 5 bases. The CDR3 DNA reads as TGTGCCAGCAGCTTGGTCGCGGGAGGGCCCAGTCACAATGAGCAGTTCTTC. Protein product: CASSLVAGGPSHNEQFF.

This clone was counted between two and nine times. The CDR3 DNA follows: TGTGCCAGCAGCCAAGGCGGCCAATCCTACGAGCAGTACTTC. Translated, it gives CASSQGGQSYEQYF. This sequence joins TRBV4-2 and TRBJ2-7; no firm D call. The germline V gene has CDR1 LGHNA and CDR2 YNFKEQ. V was cut by 1 base and J by 1 base, with 8 bases left in between. This CDR3 is 14 amino acids long.

The rearrangement uses TRBV5-5 and TRBJ2-7, with TRBD2 matching 7 bases. The CDR3 is made up of 15 amino acids. V was pared by 5 bases and J by 0 bases, with 8 bases of the junction left unmatched. CDR1 and CDR2 (germline): SGHKS, YYEKEE (reference sequence). CDR3 coding DNA: TGTGCCAGCAGTTCGAGCGGGACCCTCTCCTACGAGCAGTACTTC. Amino acids: CASSSSGTLSYEQYF.

Details on this clone: A much larger clone sits a single nucleotide away, making a read error possible. This sequence joins TRBV14 and TRBJ2-3, with D possibly matching TRBD1 (5 bases). Looked up from germline, CDR1 is SGHDN and CDR2 is FVKESK. The CDR3 length is 15 residues. The V gene lost 3 bases and the J gene lost 6 bases, with 16 bases spanning the gap. CDR3 residues: CASSHLDKGMDTQYF. The CDR3 coding sequence is TGTGCCAGCAGCCATCTGGACAAGGGGATGGATACGCAGTATTTT.

The chain is built from TRBV5-1 and TRBJ2-7; D may be TRBD2 (6 bases). Trimming pared 6 bases from V and 3 bases from J, leaving 16 bases between. CDR1 is SGHRS and CDR2 is YFSETQ in the germline V gene. The CDR3 consists of 14 residues. The DNA for the CDR3 is TGCGCCAGCACCGACGGGGGAGGAGACTACGAGCAGTACTTC. Translating gives CASTDGGGDYEQYF.

The CDR3, as DNA: TGTGCCAGCAGTTCTAGCGGGAGCGATTTCACTAGCACAGATACGCAGTATTTT. This encodes CASSSSGSDFTSTDTQYF. The V gene is TRBV28, the J gene TRBJ2-3, with TRBD2 matching 10 bases. Germline CDR1 MDHEN, CDR2 SYDVKM. Trimming at V came to 4 bases and at J to 0 bases, leaving 10 bases not matched to a gene. CDR3 length: 18 amino acids.

This clone was observed at least ten times. The gene calls are TRBV28 and TRBJ2-3; D may match TRBD1 or TRBD2 (5 bases each). The germline V gene encodes CDR1 MDHEN and CDR2 SYDVKM. This CDR3 is built from 10 residues. Trimming removed 8 bases from V and 6 bases from J, with 6 bases in between. CDR3 loop: CASEGDTQYF. In DNA form, the CDR3 reads TGTGCCAGCGAGGGGGATACGCAGTATTTT.

This clone is a singleton in its sample. CDR3 DNA: TGTGCCAGCAGCCTAGGACTAGCGGCAGATACGCAGTATTTT. It translates to CASSLGLAADTQYF. The J gene is TRBJ2-3, the V gene TRBV7-2; 10 positions agree with TRBD2. With V trimmed by 5 bases and J by 4 bases, 3 bases remained unmatched. The CDR3 sequence is 14 residues long. The germline V gene has CDR1 SGHTA and CDR2 FQGNSA.

The V call is TRBV2, the J call TRBJ2-6; no firm D call. V was cut by 1 base and J by 0 bases, with 7 bases left in between. CDR3 length equals 16 residues. CDR1 and CDR2 (germline): SNHLY, FYNNEI. The CDR3 region has the DNA TGTGCCAGCAGTGAAGATGGTCCCTCTGGGGCCAACGTCCTGACTTTC. Its protein is CASSEDGPSGANVLTF.

This chain joins TRBV9 and TRBJ2-2, with D tentatively TRBD1 or TRBD2 (5 bases each). The germline V gene encodes CDR1 SGDLS and CDR2 YYNGEE. The CDR3 sequence is 15 residues long. Trimming removed 7 bases at V and 4 bases at J, with 17 bases between. The CDR3 DNA sequence: TGTGCCAGCCAAAGACCGGGACCCCGCACCGGGGAGCTGTTTTTT. Encoded protein: CASQRPGPRTGELFF.

The CDR3 sequence: CASSVGTGDIEQYF. The CDR3 region has the DNA TGTGCCAGCAGCGTCGGGACAGGGGATATCGAGCAGTACTTC. The chain carries TRBV9 and TRBJ2-7, with 10 positions matching TRBD1. With 2 bases clipped from V and 6 bases from J, the junction kept 5 bases outside the gene matches. CDR1 and CDR2 from the germline V gene are SGDLS and YYNGEE. CDR3 length equals 14 residues.

This chain joins TRBV5-6 and TRBJ2-7; D is uncertain. This CDR3 has 13 residues. Germline CDR1 SGHDT, CDR2 YYEEEE. V was shortened by 4 bases and J by 5 bases, with 13 bases between the two germline ends. The chain's CDR3 is CASSLTLSDEQYF. DNA of the CDR3: TGTGCCAGCAGCCTGACTTTATCCGACGAGCAGTACTTC.

The sample holds a few counts of this clone. The chain uses TRBV14 and TRBJ2-3; TRBD2 matches at 13 bases. The germline V gene has CDR1 SGHDN and CDR2 FVKESK. The CDR3 loop spans 17 amino acids. The V gene end was trimmed by 0 bases and the J gene end by 3 bases; junction bases not matched to a gene: 3. The DNA of the CDR3 is TGTGCCAGCAGCCAAGATCGGACTAGCGGGAGAACAGATACGCAGTATTTT. It yields the protein CASSQDRTSGRTDTQYF.

In DNA form, the CDR3 reads TGTGCCAGCAGTTATGACGGGACCCTGACTCGGGAGCAGTACTTC. Amino acids: CASSYDGTLTREQYF. The V call is TRBV14, the J call TRBJ2-7; D could derive from TRBD1 or TRBD2 (5 bases each). The CDR3 extends over 15 amino acids. Per germline, CDR1 SGHDN and CDR2 FVKESK. The V end was cut by 6 bases, the J end by 7 bases, with 22 bases between.

This clone was counted many times. V and J are TRBV10-3 and TRBJ2-1; D could derive from TRBD1 or TRBD2 (5 bases each). Germline V gives CDR1 ENHRY, CDR2 SYGVKD. There are 14 residues in the CDR3. V was trimmed by 10 bases and J by 8 bases, leaving 21 bases between them. The CDR3 sequence: CASSPGTPRDEQFF. The CDR3 coding sequence is TGTGCCAGCAGCCCCGGGACCCCGAGGGATGAGCAGTTCTTC.

V is TRBV10-3 and J is TRBJ2-7, with no clear D. From germline, CDR1 is ENHRY and CDR2 SYGVKD. V was cut by 0 bases and J by 4 bases, with 10 bases left in between. The CDR3 spans 14 residues. CDR3 coding DNA: TGTGCCATCAGTGAGTCAGGCAGTCCTTACGAGCAGTACTTC. Protein sequence: CAISESGSPYEQYF.

CDR3: CASSRMDVPRYEQYF. In DNA, the CDR3 is TGTGCCAGCAGCCGCATGGACGTGCCTCGCTACGAGCAGTACTTC. The chain has TRBV14 and TRBJ2-7; the D is unclear. This CDR3 contains 15 residues. Per the germline V gene, CDR1 is SGHDN and CDR2 is FVKESK. V lost 4 bases, J lost 3 bases, and 16 bases lay in between.

Only one count was recorded for this clone. The rearrangement uses TRBV4-1 and TRBJ2-1; 7 bases match TRBD2. Germline CDR1 is MGHRA and CDR2 is YSYEKL. The V segment lost 1 base and the J segment 7 bases; nucleotides outside the gene matches: 16. CDR3 length: 18 amino acids. The CDR3 nucleotides read TGCGCCAGCAGCCAAGGGCTTTTAAGGCGGGAGTTGTCGAATGAGCAGTTCTTC. Residues: CASSQGLLRRELSNEQFF.

The chain has TRBV5-1 and TRBJ2-3; 13 bases fit TRBD2. With V trimmed by 4 bases and J by 6 bases, 5 bases remained unmatched. CDR3 length: 15 residues. CDR1 is SGHRS and CDR2 is YFSETQ in the germline V gene. CDR3 nucleotide sequence: TGCGCCAGCAGCAGAACTAGCGGGAGGGTCGATACGCAGTATTTT. It is translated as CASSRTSGRVDTQYF.

The V call is TRBV4-1, the J call TRBJ2-2; D unclear. Germline V gives CDR1 MGHRA, CDR2 YSYEKL. The CDR3 contains 16 residues. Trimming took off 1 base at V and 2 bases at J, with 11 bases between the two ends. CDR3 sequence: CASSQGPGTNTGELFF. CDR3 DNA: TGCGCCAGCAGCCAAGGCCCGGGCACCAACACCGGGGAGCTGTTTTTT.

This chain links TRBV7-8 with TRBJ2-7, with D hard to call. CDR1 and CDR2 (germline): SGHVS, FQNEAQ. V lost 2 bases to trimming and J lost 2 bases, with 13 bases between them. The CDR3 spans 15 residues. CDR3 amino acids: CASSLPATITYEQYF. CDR3 nucleotide sequence: TGTGCCAGCAGCTTACCGGCGACAATTACCTACGAGCAGTACTTC.